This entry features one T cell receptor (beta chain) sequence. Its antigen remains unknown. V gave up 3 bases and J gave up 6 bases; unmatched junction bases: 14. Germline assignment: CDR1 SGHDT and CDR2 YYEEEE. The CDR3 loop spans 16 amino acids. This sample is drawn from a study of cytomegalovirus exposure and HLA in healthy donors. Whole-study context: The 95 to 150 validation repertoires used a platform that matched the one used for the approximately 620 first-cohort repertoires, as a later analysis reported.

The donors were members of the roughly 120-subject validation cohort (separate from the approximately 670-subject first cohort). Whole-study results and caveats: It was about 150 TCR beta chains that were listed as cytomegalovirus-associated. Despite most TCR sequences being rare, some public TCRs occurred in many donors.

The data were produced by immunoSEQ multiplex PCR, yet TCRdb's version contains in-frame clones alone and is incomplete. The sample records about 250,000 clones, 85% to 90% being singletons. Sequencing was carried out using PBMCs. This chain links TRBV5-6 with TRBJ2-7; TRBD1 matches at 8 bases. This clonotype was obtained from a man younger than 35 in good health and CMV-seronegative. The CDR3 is CASSWPAGTGPLEQYF. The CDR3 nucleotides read TGTGCCAGCAGCTGGCCGGCCGGGACAGGACCACTCGAGCAGTACTTC.